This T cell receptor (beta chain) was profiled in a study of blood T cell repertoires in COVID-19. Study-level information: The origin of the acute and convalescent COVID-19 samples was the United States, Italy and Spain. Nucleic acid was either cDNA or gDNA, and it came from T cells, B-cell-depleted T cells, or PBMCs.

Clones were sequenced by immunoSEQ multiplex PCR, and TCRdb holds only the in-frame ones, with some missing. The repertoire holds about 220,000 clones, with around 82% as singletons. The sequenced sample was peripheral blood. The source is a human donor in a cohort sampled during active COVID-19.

This chain's CDR3 is CASSLGPSGRTTDYEQYF. The CDR3, as DNA: TGCGCCAGCAGCTTGGGGCCTAGCGGGAGGACGACCGATTACGAGCAGTACTTC. The V and J genes are TRBV5-1 and TRBJ2-7, with 11 positions matching TRBD2. After removal of 0 bases from V and 4 bases from J, the junction contained 12 bases not matched to a gene. CDR1 is SGHRS and CDR2 is YFSETQ in the germline V gene. The CDR3 runs 18 residues.